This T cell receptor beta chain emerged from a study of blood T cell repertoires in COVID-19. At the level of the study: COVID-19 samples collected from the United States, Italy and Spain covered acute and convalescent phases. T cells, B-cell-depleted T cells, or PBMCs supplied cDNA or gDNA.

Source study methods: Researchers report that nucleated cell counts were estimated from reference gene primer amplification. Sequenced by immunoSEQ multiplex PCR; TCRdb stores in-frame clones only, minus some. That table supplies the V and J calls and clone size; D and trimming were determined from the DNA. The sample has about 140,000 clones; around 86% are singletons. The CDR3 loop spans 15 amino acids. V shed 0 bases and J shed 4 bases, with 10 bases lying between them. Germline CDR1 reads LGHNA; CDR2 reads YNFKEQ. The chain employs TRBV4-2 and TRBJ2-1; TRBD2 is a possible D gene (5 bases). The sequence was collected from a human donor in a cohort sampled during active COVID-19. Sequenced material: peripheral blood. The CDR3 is CASSQDLAGYNEQFF. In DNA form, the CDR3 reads TGTGCCAGCAGCCAAGATCTAGCAGGATACAATGAGCAGTTCTTC.